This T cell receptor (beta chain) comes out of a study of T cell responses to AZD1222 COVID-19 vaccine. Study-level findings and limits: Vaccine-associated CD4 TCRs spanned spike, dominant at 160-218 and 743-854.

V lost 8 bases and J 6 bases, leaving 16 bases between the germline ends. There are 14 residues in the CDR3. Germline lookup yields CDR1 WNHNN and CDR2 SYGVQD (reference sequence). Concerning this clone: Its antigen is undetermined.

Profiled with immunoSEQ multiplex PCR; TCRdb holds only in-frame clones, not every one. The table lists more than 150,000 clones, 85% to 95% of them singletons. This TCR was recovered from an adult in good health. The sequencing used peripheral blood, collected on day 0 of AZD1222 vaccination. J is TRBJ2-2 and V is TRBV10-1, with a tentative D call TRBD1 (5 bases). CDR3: CASGHTAEAGELFF. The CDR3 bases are TGCGCCAGCGGACACACCGCGGAAGCCGGGGAGCTGTTTTTT.